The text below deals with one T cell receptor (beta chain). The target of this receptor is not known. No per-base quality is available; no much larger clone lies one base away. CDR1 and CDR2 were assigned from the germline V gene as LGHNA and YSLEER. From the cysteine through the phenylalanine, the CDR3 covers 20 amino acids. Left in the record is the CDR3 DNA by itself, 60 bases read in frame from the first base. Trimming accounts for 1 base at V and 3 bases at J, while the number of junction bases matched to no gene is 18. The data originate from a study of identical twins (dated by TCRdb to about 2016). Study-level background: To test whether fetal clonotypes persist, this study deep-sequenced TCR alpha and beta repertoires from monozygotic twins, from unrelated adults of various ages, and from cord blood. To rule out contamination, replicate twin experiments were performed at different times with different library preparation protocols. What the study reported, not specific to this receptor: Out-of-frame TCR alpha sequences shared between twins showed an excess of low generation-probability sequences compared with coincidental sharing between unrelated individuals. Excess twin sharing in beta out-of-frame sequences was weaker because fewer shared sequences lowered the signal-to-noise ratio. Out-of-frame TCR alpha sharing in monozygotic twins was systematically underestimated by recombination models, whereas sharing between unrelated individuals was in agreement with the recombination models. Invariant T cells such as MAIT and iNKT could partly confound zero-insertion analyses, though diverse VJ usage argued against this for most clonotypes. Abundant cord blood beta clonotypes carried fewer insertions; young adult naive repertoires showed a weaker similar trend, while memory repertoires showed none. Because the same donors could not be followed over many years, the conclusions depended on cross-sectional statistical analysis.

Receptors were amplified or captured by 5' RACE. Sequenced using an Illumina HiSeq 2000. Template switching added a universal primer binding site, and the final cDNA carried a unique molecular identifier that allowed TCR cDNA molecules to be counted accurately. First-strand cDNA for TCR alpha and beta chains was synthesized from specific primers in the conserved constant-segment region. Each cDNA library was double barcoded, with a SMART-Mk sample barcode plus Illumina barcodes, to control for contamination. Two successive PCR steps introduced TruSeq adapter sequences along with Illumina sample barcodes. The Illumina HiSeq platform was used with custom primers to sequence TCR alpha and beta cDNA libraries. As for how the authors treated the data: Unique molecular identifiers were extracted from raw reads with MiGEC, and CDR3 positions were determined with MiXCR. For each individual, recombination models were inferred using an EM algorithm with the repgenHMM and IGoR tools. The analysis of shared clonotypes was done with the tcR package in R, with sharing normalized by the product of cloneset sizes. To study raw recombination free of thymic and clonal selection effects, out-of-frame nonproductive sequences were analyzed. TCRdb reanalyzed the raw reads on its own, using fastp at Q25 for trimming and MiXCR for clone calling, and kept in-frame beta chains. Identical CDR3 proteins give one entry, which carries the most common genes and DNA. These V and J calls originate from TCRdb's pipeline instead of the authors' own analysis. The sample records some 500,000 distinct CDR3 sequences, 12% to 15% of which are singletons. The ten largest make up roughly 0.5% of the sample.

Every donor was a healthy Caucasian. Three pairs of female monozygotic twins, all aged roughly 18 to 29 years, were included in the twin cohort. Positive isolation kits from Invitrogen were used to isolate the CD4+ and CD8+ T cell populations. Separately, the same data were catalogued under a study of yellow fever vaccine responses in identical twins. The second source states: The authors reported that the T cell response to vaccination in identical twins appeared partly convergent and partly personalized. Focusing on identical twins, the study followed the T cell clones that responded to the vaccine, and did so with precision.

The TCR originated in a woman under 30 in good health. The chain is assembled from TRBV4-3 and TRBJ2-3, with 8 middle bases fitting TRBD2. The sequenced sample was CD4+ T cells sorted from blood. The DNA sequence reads TGCGCCAGCAGCCAAGTCTACCCCCTGAGCAGCGGGAGAGTAACAGATACGCAGTATTTT. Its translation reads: CASSQVYPLSSGRVTDTQYF.